This T cell receptor (beta chain) was recovered during a study of human T cells and chemical hapten exposure. At the level of the study: Patch tests applied 0.01% DPC to the upper back, read at 6 days.

This clonotype was seen ten or more times. The library labeled individual cDNA molecules by adding unique molecular identifiers to them. TCRdb used MiXCR to reprocess the RACE reads, holding one entry per CDR3 protein. Of under 450,000 distinct CDR3 sequences in the sample, approximately 5% were seen once. The CDR3 runs 16 residues. Germline assignment: CDR1 MRHNA and CDR2 SNTAGT. V was shortened by 5 bases and J by 0 bases, with 14 bases between the two germline ends. Time point reported: patch test 1, 2 weeks after DPC sensitization. The treatment here: therapeutic diphenylcyclopropenone sensitization with weekly scalp DPC. Blood, whole and unfractionated, served as the source for total RNA extraction.

The sequence derives from a woman in her fifties or sixties with alopecia areata. Some clones in this sample may be carry-over from other donors' samples. Sequenced material: whole blood, taken in connection with sensitization to the hapten diphenylcyclopropenone (DPC). This chain joins TRBV6-4 and TRBJ1-5; D unclear. The CDR3 nucleotides read TGTGCCAGCAGTTTTACAGCAACGTATAGCAATCAGCCCCAGCATTTT. This sequence encodes CASSFTATYSNQPQHF.